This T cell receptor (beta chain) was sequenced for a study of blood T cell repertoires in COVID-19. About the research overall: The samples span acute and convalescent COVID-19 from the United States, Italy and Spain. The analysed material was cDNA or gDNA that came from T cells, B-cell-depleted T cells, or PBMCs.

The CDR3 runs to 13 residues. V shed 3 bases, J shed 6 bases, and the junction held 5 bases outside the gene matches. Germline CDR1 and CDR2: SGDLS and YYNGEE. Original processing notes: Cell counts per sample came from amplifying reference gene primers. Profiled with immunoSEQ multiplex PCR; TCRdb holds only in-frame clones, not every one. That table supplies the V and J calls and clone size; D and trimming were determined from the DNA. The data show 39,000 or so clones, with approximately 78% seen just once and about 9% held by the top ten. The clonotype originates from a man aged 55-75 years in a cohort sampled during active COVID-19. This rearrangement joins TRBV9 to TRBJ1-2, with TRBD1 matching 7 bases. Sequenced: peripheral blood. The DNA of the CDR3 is TGTGCCAGCAGCGACAGGGGTAGGAATGGCTACACCTTC. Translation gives CASSDRGRNGYTF.